The clone carrying this T cell receptor (beta chain) occurred a few times. These data come from a study of identical twins. V lost 7 bases and J lost 6, with 7 bases in between. The CDR3 contains 11 residues. Germline lookup yields CDR1 ENHRY and CDR2 SYGVKD. TCRdb re-called the 5' RACE reads through MiXCR, storing one row per CDR3 protein. The sample holds 500,000 to 650,000 distinct CDR3 sequences, just over 7% seen once. This sample was shared with a second study, whose subject was yellow fever vaccine responses in identical twins.

The V call is TRBV10-3, the J call TRBJ2-1, with D maybe TRBD1 (5 bases). This TCR derives from a woman aged 18-29 years in good health. Sequencing input: PBMCs. The CDR3 nucleotides read TGTGCCATCACAAGGGGCAATGAGCAGTTCTTC. This encodes CAITRGNEQFF.